This T cell receptor (beta chain) is from a study of technical replicates of blood from a few donors. This CDR3 has 16 amino acids. Germline CDR1 reads SNHLY; CDR2 reads FYNNEI. With 3 bases clipped from V and 7 bases from J, the junction kept 12 bases outside the gene matches. The data were produced by immunoSEQ multiplex PCR, yet TCRdb's version contains in-frame clones alone and is incomplete. The sample consists of 80,000 or so clones, roughly 94% of them appearing once. This receptor was taken from a human donor in good health. The sequenced sample was T cells isolated from PBMCs. The V call is TRBV2, the J call TRBJ1-1; 9 nucleotides agree with TRBD1. The CDR3 coding sequence is TGTGCCAGCAGTGATCGCCGGGACGGGACAGGGTATGAAGCTTTCTTT. This encodes CASSDRRDGTGYEAFF.